Listed below are T cell receptor beta chains from one sample, sequenced in a study of blood T cells in healthy people across ages. A single record per CDR3 protein comes from TCRdb applying MiXCR to the 5' RACE reads. The sample consists of 900,000 to 950,000 distinct CDR3 sequences, under 35% of them appearing once. The same specimen was also included in a second study, on T cells of mothers and their children.

Sequencing input: blood. The receptor set was obtained from a woman between 35 and 50 years old in good health. The CDR3 runs from the conserved cysteine through the conserved F or W. D genes are given only for firm matches. Expanded clones are given a class, and other clones once, few, many or no size at all.

J,length,V,size,D,CDR3,DNA
TRBJ1-2,13,TRBV12-3/TRBV12-4,NA,NA,CASSLSRGGGYTF,TGTGCCAGCAGTTTAAGTCGCGGCGGTGGCTACACCTTC
TRBJ2-5,15,TRBV3-1,many,TRBD2,CASSQVGGGSETQYF,TGTGCCAGCAGCCAAGTCGGCGGGGGGAGTGAGACCCAGTACTTC
TRBJ1-1,15,TRBV4-3,few,TRBD1,CASSQSGQGGTEAFF,TGCGCCAGCAGCCAATCGGGACAGGGGGGCACTGAAGCTTTCTTT
TRBJ1-2,16,TRBV7-9,NA,TRBD1,CASSLTYAGQQGGYTF,TGTGCCAGCAGCTTGACTTATGCGGGACAGCAAGGGGGCTACACCTTC
TRBJ2-6,16,TRBV29-1,many,NA,CSVAEQRYAGANVLTF,TGCAGCGTTGCCGAACAAAGGTACGCTGGGGCCAACGTCCTGACTTTC
TRBJ1-1,13,TRBV6-7,NA,TRBD1,CASSYSNRGEAFF,TGTGCCAGCAGTTACTCGAACAGGGGGGAAGCTTTCTTT
TRBJ2-3,15,TRBV18,few,TRBD2,CASSRQRGGTDTQYF,TGTGCCAGCTCAAGGCAGCGGGGGGGCACAGATACGCAGTATTTT
TRBJ2-5,15,TRBV28,NA,NA,CASNGAGGIEETQYF,TGTGCCAGCAACGGGGCAGGGGGGATCGAAGAGACCCAGTACTTC
TRBJ1-2,14,TRBV24-1,few,TRBD1,CATSDGTKGAFYTF,TGTGCCACCAGTGATGGGACAAAGGGGGCTTTTTACACCTTC
TRBJ1-5,15,TRBV7-2,few,NA,CASSSPDGSYQPQHF,TGTGCCAGCAGCTCCCCCGACGGTTCCTATCAGCCCCAGCATTTT
TRBJ1-2,11,TRBV29-1,NA,NA,CSTTGNYGYTF,TGCAGCACGACGGGGAACTATGGCTACACCTTC
TRBJ2-3,14,TRBV5-6,NA,NA,CASSWYTSTDTQYF,TGTGCCAGCAGCTGGTACACTAGCACAGATACGCAGTATTTT
TRBJ2-7,14,TRBV15,NA,NA,CATSRDHLTPEQYF,TGTGCCACCAGCAGAGATCATCTAACCCCCGAGCAGTACTTC
TRBJ2-7,14,TRBV4-2,many,NA,CASSHGQAPYEQYF,TGTGCCAGCAGCCACGGGCAGGCCCCCTACGAGCAGTACTTC
TRBJ2-7,14,TRBV7-9,NA,NA,CASSRSEDLYEQYF,TGTGCCAGCAGTCGTTCCGAGGACCTCTACGAGCAGTACTTC
TRBJ1-1,16,TRBV9,NA,NA,CASSVRPGPMNTEAFF,TGTGCCAGCAGCGTACGTCCAGGACCGATGAACACTGAAGCTTTCTTT
TRBJ2-1,15,TRBV7-8,many,TRBD2,CASSLGSGGDNEQFF,TGTGCCAGCAGCTTGGGTAGCGGGGGAGACAATGAGCAGTTCTTC
TRBJ1-1,13,TRBV7-6,few,NA,CASSMAGVTEAFF,TGTGCCAGCAGTATGGCCGGGGTAACTGAAGCTTTCTTT
TRBJ2-7,14,TRBV27,NA,NA,CASSTSRGPYEQYF,TGTGCCAGCAGTACGTCTCGGGGGCCCTACGAGCAGTACTTC
TRBJ2-7,17,TRBV4-2,NA,TRBD2,CASSQDRVDGGAYEQYF,TGTGCCAGCAGCCAAGATCGGGTTGACGGGGGGGCCTACGAGCAGTACTTC
TRBJ1-3,15,TRBV5-1,NA,NA,CASSDQGSSGNTIYF,TGCGCCAGCAGCGACCAAGGCAGCTCTGGAAACACCATATATTTT
TRBJ2-7,14,TRBV30,many,TRBD2,CAWRIPSGSYEQYF,TGTGCCTGGAGGATTCCTAGCGGCTCCTACGAGCAGTACTTC
TRBJ2-1,16,TRBV20-1,many,TRBD2,CSARLAGGQSYNEQFF,TGCAGTGCTAGACTAGCGGGGGGCCAAAGCTACAATGAGCAGTTCTTC
TRBJ1-2,15,TRBV20-1,many,NA,CSARPGGSPHYGYTF,TGCAGTGCTAGACCGGGAGGGAGCCCTCACTATGGCTACACCTTC
TRBJ2-5,19,TRBV4-3,few,TRBD2,CASSQATLAGGVPKETQYF,TGCGCCAGCAGCCAGGCAACTTTAGCGGGGGGCGTACCCAAGGAGACCCAGTACTTC
TRBJ1-5,15,TRBV15,NA,NA,CAASRVGGSNQPQHF,TGTGCCGCCAGCAGAGTGGGGGGAAGCAATCAGCCCCAGCATTTT
TRBJ1-1,11,TRBV20-1,NA,NA,CSARVLLEAFF,TGCAGTGCTCGGGTCCTGCTTGAAGCTTTCTTT
TRBJ2-1,17,TRBV18,many,TRBD1,CASSRTFGLDRAGEQFF,TGTGCCAGCTCACGCACCTTCGGTCTCGACAGGGCTGGTGAGCAGTTCTTC
TRBJ2-7,15,TRBV13,NA,TRBD2,CASSLRRLAGDEQYF,TGTGCCAGCAGCTTAAGACGTCTAGCGGGAGACGAGCAGTACTTC
TRBJ2-1,15,TRBV9,few,NA,CASSVHPSAYNEQFF,TGTGCCAGCAGCGTTCATCCCTCGGCCTACAATGAGCAGTTCTTC
TRBJ2-4,13,TRBV30,few,NA,CAWTTLAKNIQYF,TGTGCCTGGACAACGCTAGCCAAAAACATTCAGTACTTC
TRBJ1-4,18,TRBV27,NA,NA,CASTRRGSPIATNEKLFF,TGTGCCAGCACCCGGAGGGGCAGCCCTATTGCAACTAATGAAAAACTGTTTTTT
TRBJ1-2,16,TRBV20-1,NA,NA,CSASGGFSGDLYGYTF,TGCAGTGCTAGTGGGGGCTTCTCCGGGGACCTCTATGGCTACACCTTC
TRBJ2-1,15,TRBV7-3,few,TRBD2,CASSPERGGTPTQFF,TGTGCCAGCAGCCCGGAACGCGGGGGGACCCCTACCCAGTTCTTC
TRBJ2-3,17,TRBV7-2,many,NA,CASSEKGLAVGLDTQYF,TGTGCCAGCAGCGAAAAGGGGCTAGCCGTCGGGTTAGATACGCAGTATTTT
TRBJ2-7,11,TRBV7-3,few,NA,CASTGTDEQYF,TGTGCCAGCACCGGGACGGACGAGCAGTACTTC
TRBJ2-4,15,TRBV2,many,NA,CASQRNIIAKNIQYF,TGTGCCAGCCAGAGGAATATAATAGCCAAAAACATTCAGTACTTC
TRBJ1-2,13,TRBV28,NA,NA,CATNDRSYYGYTF,TGTGCCACCAACGATAGGAGTTACTATGGCTACACCTTC
TRBJ2-5,15,TRBV7-6,few,NA,CASSSPWDTKETQYF,TGTGCCAGCAGCTCGCCCTGGGACACGAAAGAGACCCAGTACTTC
TRBJ2-7,12,TRBV10-3,NA,NA,CATSESPYEQYF,TGTGCCACCAGTGAGTCGCCCTACGAGCAGTACTTC
TRBJ2-5,16,TRBV2,NA,TRBD2,CASSQLAVEVVGTQYF,TGTGCCTCCTCCCAACTAGCGGTGGAGGTCGTTGGGACCCAGTACTTC
TRBJ2-7,14,TRBV20-1,once,TRBD2,CSARQGGSDYEQYF,TGCAGTGCTAGACAGGGCGGGAGTGATTACGAGCAGTACTTC
TRBJ1-2,14,TRBV25-1,NA,NA,CASSLAGSTYGYTF,TGTGCCAGCAGCCTAGCGGGCAGTACCTATGGCTACACCTTC
TRBJ2-5,13,TRBV29-1,NA,TRBD1,CSTRQGAPETQYF,TGCAGCACCAGACAGGGGGCGCCGGAGACCCAGTACTTC
TRBJ2-5,15,TRBV12-3/TRBV12-4,few,NA,CASSSPSEVQETQYF,TGTGCCAGCAGTTCCCCGTCGGAGGTACAAGAGACCCAGTACTTC
TRBJ1-6,14,TRBV28,many,TRBD1,CASRRGGGSSPLHF,TGTGCCAGCAGGCGCGGAGGGGGCAGCTCACCCCTCCACTTT
TRBJ2-1,15,TRBV9,NA,TRBD2,CASSVTSGGRDEQFF,TGTGCCAGCAGCGTGACTAGCGGGGGCCGGGATGAGCAGTTCTTC
TRBJ1-1,13,TRBV3-1,NA,NA,CASSQVKDTEAFF,TGTGCCAGCAGCCAAGTGAAGGACACTGAAGCTTTCTTT
TRBJ1-1,15,TRBV2,NA,NA,CASSSRTTVNTETFF,TGTGCCAGCAGCTCCCGTACGACAGTGAACACTGAAACTTTCTTT
TRBJ1-4,13,TRBV6-1,NA,NA,CASGETTNEKLFF,TGTGCCAGCGGAGAAACAACTAATGAAAAACTGTTTTTT
TRBJ2-7,13,TRBV3-1,few,NA,CASSQGGGSEQYF,TGTGCCAGCAGCCAAGGTGGGGGGTCCGAGCAGTACTTC
TRBJ1-1,13,TRBV6-5,NA,NA,CASTPGGGTEAFF,TGTGCCAGCACCCCCGGGGGTGGGACTGAAGCTTTCTTT
TRBJ2-5,14,TRBV20-1,NA,NA,CSARDVRDQETQYF,TGCAGTGCTAGAGACGTCAGGGACCAAGAGACCCAGTACTTC
TRBJ2-1,15,TRBV7-6,NA,TRBD2,CASSLTSGAPSEQFF,TGTGCCAGCAGCTTGACTAGCGGGGCCCCGTCTGAGCAGTTCTTC
TRBJ2-3,15,TRBV14,few,NA,CASSQDLTGVNTQCF,TGTGCCAGCAGCCAAGACCTTACGGGGGTCAATACGCAGTGTTTT
TRBJ2-7,13,TRBV5-1,few,NA,CASSLRRGDEQYF,TGCGCCAGCAGCTTAAGGAGGGGTGACGAGCAGTACTTC
TRBJ2-3,16,TRBV29-1,many,NA,CSVVGVATPSTDTQYF,TGCAGCGTTGTAGGGGTAGCGACTCCTAGCACAGATACGCAGTATTTT
TRBJ2-3,15,TRBV4-3,few,TRBD2,CASSQATSGVDTQYF,TGCGCCAGCAGCCAGGCTACTAGCGGGGTAGATACGCAGTATTTT
TRBJ1-5,15,TRBV6-6,NA,TRBD1,CASSYSGQKNQPQHF,TGTGCCAGCAGTTACTCGGGACAGAAAAATCAGCCCCAGCATTTT